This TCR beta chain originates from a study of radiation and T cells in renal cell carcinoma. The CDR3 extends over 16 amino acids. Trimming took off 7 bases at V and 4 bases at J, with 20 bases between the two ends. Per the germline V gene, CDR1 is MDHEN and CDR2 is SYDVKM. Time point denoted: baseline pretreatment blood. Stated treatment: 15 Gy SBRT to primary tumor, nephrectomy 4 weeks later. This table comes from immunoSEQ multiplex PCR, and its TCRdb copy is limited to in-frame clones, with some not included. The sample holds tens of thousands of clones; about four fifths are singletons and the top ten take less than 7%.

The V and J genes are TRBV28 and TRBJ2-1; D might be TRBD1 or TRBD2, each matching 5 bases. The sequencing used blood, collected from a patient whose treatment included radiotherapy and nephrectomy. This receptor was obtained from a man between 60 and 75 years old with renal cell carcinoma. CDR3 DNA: TGTGCCAGCACCCCGTGGGGTCGAGGGGCGTACAATGAGCAGTTCTTC. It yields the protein CASTPWGRGAYNEQFF.